This T cell receptor (beta chain) was obtained from a study of tumor and adjacent non-tumor tissue in lung cancer. Study information: Patients were aged roughly 31 to 76, nine to eleven men and about five women, stage I to III.

General study results and limits: In normal lung, the top 100 clones were significantly more dominant than in tumor. TCR diversity was significantly greater in tumor than normal lung tissue.

The library came from three nested PCR rounds adapted from ARM-PCR protocols. In TCRdb, the multiplex PCR reads were re-called with MiXCR into one record per CDR3 protein. Of 100,000 to 120,000 distinct CDR3 sequences in the sample, 84% are singletons; the top ten hold approximately 24%. Notes on this clonotype: Its antigen remains unknown. A junction end diverges from the germline sequence, so it may reflect a read error.

CDR1 and CDR2 from the germline V gene are LGHNA and YSLEER. This CDR3 region has 15 residues. No cell sorting was done before RNA was extracted from the tissue. The chain recombines TRBV4-3 with TRBJ2-1, with a weak D call TRBD2 (5 bases). The sequenced material came from lung tumor tissue. This clonotype originated in a man between 65 and 85 years old with non-small cell lung cancer. This CDR3 reads CASSHLPGIDNDQFF. The DNA for the CDR3 is TGCGCCAGCAGCCACCTTCCGGGAATAGACAATGATCAGTTCTTC.